This TCR beta chain was recorded in a study of blood T cell repertoires in COVID-19. Study overall: Specimens from acute and convalescent COVID-19 originated in the United States, Italy and Spain. T cells, B-cell-depleted T cells, or PBMCs provided the cDNA or gDNA that served as material.

How the authors handled the data: Nucleated cell counts were estimated from reference gene primer amplification. TCRdb keeps only in-frame clones here, not all; method: immunoSEQ multiplex PCR. V and J calls and clone size are copied from that table; D and trimming were computed from the DNA. The data contain about 140,000 clones, 65% to 80% of them singletons. The CDR3 covers 15 residues. Germline loops: CDR1 LGHDT, CDR2 YNNKEL (reference sequence). The V gene lost 2 bases and the J gene lost 0 bases, with 8 bases spanning the gap. J is TRBJ1-3 and V is TRBV3-1 (or the pseudogene TRBV3-2); D is possibly TRBD1 (5 bases). Sequencing used peripheral blood. This clonotype was sampled from an elderly man with acute or convalescent COVID-19. The CDR3, as DNA: TGTGCCAGCAGCCAACAGGGCCCCTCTGGAAACACCATATATTTT. Its protein product is CASSQQGPSGNTIYF.